The 21 T cell receptor beta chains given below trace back to one sample, sequenced in a study of T cell repertoires in cytomegalovirus infection. The antigens for these receptors are not known. MiXCR was run by TCRdb on the reads, yielding one entry per CDR3 protein. This sample yields about 400,000 distinct CDR3 sequences, of which nearly 35% are seen a single time; about 13% belongs to the top ten. The sequences come from cultured PBMCs, collected from culture after CMV antigen stimulation. These receptors were collected from a human donor in good health (CMV status not recorded). Some clones in this sample may be carry-over from other donors' samples.

The rearrangement uses TRBV6-5 and TRBJ2-2, with D uncertain. Trimming removed 0 bases at V and 6 bases at J, with 8 bases between. Germline V gene data show CDR1 as MNHEY and CDR2 as SVGAGI. The CDR3 runs 14 residues. Written as DNA, the CDR3 is TGTGCCAGCAGTTACTCGACCGGCCCCGGGGAGCTGTTTTTT. Translated, it gives CASSYSTGPGELFF.

Only a few counts were recorded for this clonotype. The chain has TRBV28 and TRBJ1-6; 8 bases align to TRBD1. CDR1 MDHEN and CDR2 SYDVKM come from the germline V gene. J was trimmed by 0 bases and V by 3 bases; bases with no gene match: 13. This CDR3 is built from 20 residues. CDR3 amino acids: CASSFSGTGRTSSYNSPLHF. In nucleotides, the CDR3 is TGTGCCAGCAGTTTTTCCGGGACAGGCCGTACAAGCTCCTATAATTCACCCCTCCACTTT.

This clonotype was detected ten times or more. V gene TRBV7-2 combines with J gene TRBJ2-3; D is undetermined. The V end lost 5 bases, the J end lost 8 bases, and 14 bases lay between the germline ends. The CDR3 is 13 amino acids. The V gene's germline CDR1 is SGHTA and CDR2 FQGNSA. The CDR3 bases are TGTGCCAGCAGCCCCGGTGGCCGCGGTACGCAGTATTTT. Translation gives CASSPGGRGTQYF. Filled out from reference TRBV7-2 and TRBJ2-3, the complete variable domain reads GAGVSQSPSNKVTEKGKDVELRCDPISGHTALYWYRQSLGQGLEFLIYFQGNSAPDKSGLPSDRFSAERTGGSVSTLTIQRTQQEDSAVYLCASSPGGRGTQYFGPGTRLTVL.

Of note for this clonotype: A single base separates this from a much larger clone, so it may be a read error. V and J are TRBV7-2 and TRBJ1-6; D remains unclear. The V gene's germline CDR1 is SGHTA and CDR2 FQGNSA. The CDR3 runs to 16 residues. Trimming took 5 bases from V and 7 from J, leaving 18 bases between them. The CDR3 nucleotides are TGTGCCAGCAGCCAGAATACTGGACTCTTGAATTCACCCCTCCACTTT. Amino acid sequence: CASSQNTGLLNSPLHF.

The chain recombines TRBV4-1 with TRBJ2-2; tentative D call: TRBD1 (6 bases). Germline values: CDR1 MGHRA, CDR2 YSYEKL. V shed 8 bases and J shed 2 bases, with 15 bases lying between them. The length of the CDR3 is 15 residues. CDR3 sequence (DNA): TGCGCCAGCGGACCTACAGGGAGTAACACCGGGGAGCTGTTTTTT. It specifies CASGPTGSNTGELFF.

The chain is built from TRBV4-1 and TRBJ1-3, with D unclear. The CDR3 is made up of 14 amino acids. The V gene's germline CDR1 is MGHRA and CDR2 YSYEKL. Trimming removed 1 base at V and 7 bases at J, with 11 bases between. DNA of the CDR3: TGCGCCAGCAGCCAAGGACCCTTAGGGAACACCATATATTTT. Amino acids: CASSQGPLGNTIYF.

The chain combines TRBV4-1 with TRBJ2-4; TRBD1 aligns across 8 bases. Germline values: CDR1 MGHRA, CDR2 YSYEKL. Trimming at V came to 2 bases and at J to 0 bases, leaving 18 bases not matched to a gene. This CDR3 has 21 residues. The CDR3 DNA reads as TGCGCCAGCAGCCAACCTACAGGGGGGACAGCCTTGTCACTAGCCAAAAACATTCAGTACTTC. It yields the protein CASSQPTGGTALSLAKNIQYF.

This clonotype has just a few counts. V usage is TRBV4-3 and J usage is TRBJ2-3; no firm D call. CDR3 length: 13 residues. Trimming pared 2 bases from V and 2 bases from J, leaving 5 bases between. Looked up from germline, CDR1 is LGHNA and CDR2 is YSLEER. The CDR3 loop reads CASSQLNTDTQYF. For the CDR3, the DNA is TGCGCCAGCAGCCAACTCAACACAGATACGCAGTATTTT.

This clonotype has a count of ten or more. V is TRBV7-2 and J is TRBJ2-1; possible D gene TRBD2, 5 bases. The CDR3 has 15 amino acids. The ends were cut back, 6 bases at V and 0 bases at J, with 12 bases in the middle. Germline V gives CDR1 SGHTA, CDR2 FQGNSA. The CDR3 protein is CASSPTGNSYNEQFF. As DNA, the CDR3 is TGTGCCAGCAGTCCAACGGGGAACTCCTACAATGAGCAGTTCTTC.

This clonotype was counted ten times or more. The chain uses TRBV7-2 and TRBJ2-5; 10 nucleotides match TRBD2. The junction had 9 bases not matched to a gene; V was cut back by 3 bases and J by 2 bases. Germline V gives CDR1 SGHTA, CDR2 FQGNSA. The CDR3 length is 17 residues. CDR3 nucleotide sequence: TGTGCCAGCAGCTTCCCTCCTAGCGGGAGAAATCAAGAGACCCAGTACTTC. This encodes CASSFPPSGRNQETQYF.

This clonotype came up a few times. The chain employs TRBV7-6 and TRBJ2-2, with D possibly being TRBD2 (6 bases). Per germline, CDR1 SGHVS and CDR2 FNYEAQ. This CDR3 contains 13 residues. The V and J ends lost 5 bases and 6 bases respectively, with 10 bases between them. The DNA for the CDR3 is TGTGCCAGCAGCAAACGACTAGCCGGGGAGCTGTTTTTT. Its protein is CASSKRLAGELFF.

The chain carries TRBV12-5 and TRBJ1-5, with D possibly being TRBD1 (5 bases). V lost 2 bases, J lost 3 bases, and 11 bases lay in between. The CDR3 has 15 amino acids. Germline lookup yields CDR1 LGHNT and CDR2 FRNRAP. CDR3 DNA: TGTGCTAGTGGTTTGCCCTCGGACAACAATCAGCCCCAGCATTTT. Translation: CASGLPSDNNQPQHF. Based on the CDR3 plus reference TRBV12-5 and TRBJ1-5, the full variable domain is DARVTQTPRHKVTEMGQEVTMRCQPILGHNTVFWYRQTMMQGLELLAYFRNRAPLDDSGMPKDRFSAEMPDATLATLKIQPSEPRDSAVYFCASGLPSDNNQPQHFGDGTRLSIL.

The table lists this clonotype with a few counts. The rearrangement uses TRBV4-3 and TRBJ1-2; D is unclear. Germline CDR1 and CDR2: LGHNA and YSLEER. The CDR3 is 15 residues long. Trimming pared 0 bases from V and 4 bases from J, leaving 12 bases between. CDR3 protein: CASSQDRIGRYGYTF. The DNA of the CDR3 is TGCGCCAGCAGCCAAGATCGGATAGGGCGCTATGGCTACACCTTC.

V gene TRBV20-1 combines with J gene TRBJ2-1; D remains unclear. The V gene lost 1 base and the J gene lost 10 bases, with 11 bases spanning the gap. The CDR3 extends over 12 amino acids. From germline, CDR1 is DFQATT and CDR2 SNEGSKA (reference sequence). DNA for the CDR3: TGCAGTGCTAGAGGAGTCCCGGAGGAGCAGTTCTTC. Its translation is CSARGVPEEQFF.

J is TRBJ2-3 and V is TRBV29-1; the D call may be TRBD1 or TRBD2 (5 bases each). CDR1 is SQVTM and CDR2 is ANQGSEA in the germline V gene. CDR3 length: 12 residues. V lost 6 bases and J 2 bases, leaving 9 bases between the germline ends. CDR3 DNA sequence: TGCAGCGTGAGGGGCCCCACAGATACGCAGTATTTT. Protein product: CSVRGPTDTQYF.

The genes are TRBV20-1 and TRBJ2-1; TRBD2 matches at 11 bases. The CDR3 is 17 amino acids. Germline V CDR1 and CDR2: DFQATT, SNEGSKA (reference sequence). After removal of 0 bases from V and 4 bases from J, the junction contained 8 bases not matched to a gene. DNA for the CDR3: TGCAGTGCTAGAGATGACGCCGGGACTAGCGGATACAATGAGCAGTTCTTC. This codes for CSARDDAGTSGYNEQFF.

The J gene is TRBJ1-1, the V gene TRBV28; 7 bases line up with TRBD1. The CDR3 loop spans 15 amino acids. The trim removed 7 bases at V and 1 base at J, leaving 9 bases unmatched. Germline CDR1 MDHEN, CDR2 SYDVKM. In nucleotides, the CDR3 is TGTGCCAGCACCTCCCCCGGGACAGCGAACACTGAAGCTTTCTTT. Translated, it gives CASTSPGTANTEAFF.

Here the CDR3 reads CASSEAVGGLAAGELFF. CDR3 DNA: TGTGCCAGCAGTGAAGCTGTTGGAGGACTAGCGGCCGGGGAGCTGTTTTTT. The chain links TRBV6-1 to TRBJ2-2; 10 positions match TRBD2. Losses at the gene ends were 0 bases for V and 6 bases for J; bases not matched to a gene: 7. Germline assignment: CDR1 MNHNS and CDR2 SASEGT. This CDR3 spans 17 amino acids.

This chain connects TRBV12-3 or TRBV12-4 to TRBJ1-2, with D tentatively TRBD1 (5 bases). Trimming removed 6 bases from V and 2 bases from J, with 16 bases in between. The CDR3 is made up of 15 amino acids. This CDR3 reads CASRTTGTENYGYTF. DNA for the CDR3: TGTGCCAGCAGGACCACCGGGACGGAAAACTATGGCTACACCTTC.

The gene calls are TRBV7-2 and TRBJ2-7; unclear D gene. With 1 base removed from V and 0 bases from J, the gap between germline ends came to 7 bases. The CDR3 contains 14 residues. Germline values: CDR1 SGHTA, CDR2 FQGNSA. The CDR3 loop is CASSLGPLSYEQYV. The CDR3 DNA reads as TGTGCCAGCAGCTTAGGGCCCCTCTCCTACGAGCAGTACGTC.

This clonotype was picked up a small number of times. CDR3 DNA: TGTGCCAGCAGCAAGGACAACTACAATGAGCAGTTCTTC. Amino acid sequence: CASSKDNYNEQFF. The chain uses TRBV7-8 and TRBJ2-1; D is possibly TRBD1 (5 bases). The CDR3 has 13 amino acids. Deletions cut 5 bases from V and 3 bases from J, with 8 bases between. Germline V lookup: CDR1 SGHVS, CDR2 FQNEAQ.